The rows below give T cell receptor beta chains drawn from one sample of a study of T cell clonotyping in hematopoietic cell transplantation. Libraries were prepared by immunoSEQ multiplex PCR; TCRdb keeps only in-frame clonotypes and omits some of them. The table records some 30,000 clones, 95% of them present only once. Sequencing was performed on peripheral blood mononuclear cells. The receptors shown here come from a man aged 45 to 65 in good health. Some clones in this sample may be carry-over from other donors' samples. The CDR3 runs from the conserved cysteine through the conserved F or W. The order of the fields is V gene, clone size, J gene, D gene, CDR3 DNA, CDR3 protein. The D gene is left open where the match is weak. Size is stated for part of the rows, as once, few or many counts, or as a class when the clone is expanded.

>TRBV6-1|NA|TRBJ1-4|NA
TGTGCCAGCAGTGGACAGGCGGGATATGAAAAACTGTTTTTT
CASSGQAGYEKLFF
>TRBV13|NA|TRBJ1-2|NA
TGTGCCAGCAGCCTGACAGTCTATGGCTACACCTTC
CASSLTVYGYTF
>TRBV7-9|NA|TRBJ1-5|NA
TGTGCCAGCAGCTTTACGGGGGTCAGCAATCAGCCCCAGCATTTT
CASSFTGVSNQPQHF
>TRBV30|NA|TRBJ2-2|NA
TGTGCCTGGAGTGCCGCAGTCGGGGAGCTGTTTTTT
CAWSAAVGELFF
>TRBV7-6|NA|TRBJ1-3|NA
TGTGCCAGCAGCTTAGCCCCCGGACTTAGCTCTGGAAACACCATATATTTT
CASSLAPGLSSGNTIYF
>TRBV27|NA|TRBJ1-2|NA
TGTGCCAGCAGTCCCTCGACCGGGACTCACACCACCTATGGCTACACCTTC
CASSPSTGTHTTYGYTF
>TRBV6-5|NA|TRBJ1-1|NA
TGTGCCAGCAGTTACTCAGGGGATCTAATCGAAGCTTTCTTT
CASSYSGDLIEAFF
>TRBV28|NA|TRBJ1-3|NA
TGTGCCAGCAGTACTCCGGGACACAGCTCTGGAAACACCATATATTTT
CASSTPGHSSGNTIYF
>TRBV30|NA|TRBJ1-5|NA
TGTGCCTGGAGTGAGGAAATACATAGCAATCAGCCCCAGCATTTT
CAWSEEIHSNQPQHF
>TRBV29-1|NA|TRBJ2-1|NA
TGCAGCGTTTTCGGGGCCTCAAGCTCCTACAATGAGCAGTTCTTC
CSVFGASSSYNEQFF
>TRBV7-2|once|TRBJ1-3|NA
TGTGCCAGCACCAGGACTGGAAACACCATATATTTT
CASTRTGNTIYF
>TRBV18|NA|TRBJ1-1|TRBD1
TGTGCCAGCTCACGGGACAGAAAGAACACTGAAGCTTTCTTT
CASSRDRKNTEAFF
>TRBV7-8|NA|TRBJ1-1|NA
TGTGCCAGCAGCTTAATTGTGACCCGAACTTCCACTGAAGCTTTCTTT
CASSLIVTRTSTEAFF
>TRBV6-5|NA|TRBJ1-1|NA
TGTGCCAGCAGGACGGTGAACACTGAAGCTTTCTTT
CASRTVNTEAFF
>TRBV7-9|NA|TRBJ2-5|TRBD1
TGTGCCAGCAGCTTAGCGCGCCCGGGACAGCAAGAGACCCAGTACTTC
CASSLARPGQQETQYF
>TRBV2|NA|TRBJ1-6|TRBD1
TGTGCCAGCAGGGGACAGTATAATTCACCCCTCCACTTT
CASRGQYNSPLHF
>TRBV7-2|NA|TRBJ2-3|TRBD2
TGTGCCAGCAGCCCAGGACTAGCGGGGGCCATTGCTTATACGCAGTATTTT
CASSPGLAGAIAYTQYF
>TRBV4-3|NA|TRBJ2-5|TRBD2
TGCGCCAGCAGCCAAGGTGTCGGGGGGGGCGAAGAGACCCAGTACTTC
CASSQGVGGGEETQYF
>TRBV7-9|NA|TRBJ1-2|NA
TGTGCCAGCAGCTTAGAGGGGGGCCGGCGGGACTATGGCTACACCTTC
CASSLEGGRRDYGYTF
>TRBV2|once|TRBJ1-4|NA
TGTGCCAGCAGCGGTAGTTTCGAAAAACTGTTTTTT
CASSGSFEKLFF
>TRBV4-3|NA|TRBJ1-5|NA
TGCGCCAGCAGCCAGGGTTACAATCAGCCCCAGCATTTT
CASSQGYNQPQHF
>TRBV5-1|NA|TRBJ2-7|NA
TGCGCCAGCAGCTTGGGGTCCTTGGACGAGCAGTACTTC
CASSLGSLDEQYF
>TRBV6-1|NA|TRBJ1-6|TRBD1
TGTGCCAGCAGTGAGTCAGGAGGGACAGGGGTTAATTCACCCCTCCACTTT
CASSESGGTGVNSPLHF
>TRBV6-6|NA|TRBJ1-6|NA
TGTGCCAGCAGATCGGACAGTGGGAATTCACCCCTCCACTTT
CASRSDSGNSPLHF
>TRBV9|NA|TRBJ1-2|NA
TGTGCCAGCAGCGTAGCGGGGATCTCCGGCTACACCTTC
CASSVAGISGYTF
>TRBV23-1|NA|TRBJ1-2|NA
TGCGCCAGCAGTCAGGAGGGCTATGGCTACACCTTC
CASSQEGYGYTF
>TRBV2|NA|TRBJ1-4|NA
TGTGCCAGCAGAGAGAGTCCAACTAATGAAAAACTGTTTTTT
CASRESPTNEKLFF
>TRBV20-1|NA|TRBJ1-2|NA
TGCAGTGCTAGTGGCTACACCTTC
CSASGYTF
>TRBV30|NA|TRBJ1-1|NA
TGTGCCTGGGCCCGGGGGGCAGACACTGAAGCTTTCTTT
CAWARGADTEAFF
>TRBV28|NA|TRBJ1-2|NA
TGTGCCAGTTCGCAGACGGAGAATGGCTACACCTTC
CASSQTENGYTF
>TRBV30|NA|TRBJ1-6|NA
TGTGCCTGGAGTGTACGGGGTCCCGACAGCTATAATTCACCCCTCCACTTT
CAWSVRGPDSYNSPLHF
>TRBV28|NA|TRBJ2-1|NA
TGTGCCAGCAGTTTTGGTGGGACACAAAATTCGTTCTTC
CASSFGGTQNSFF
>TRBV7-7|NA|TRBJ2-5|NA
TGTGCCAGCAGCTTAGACAGACAAGAGACCCAGTACTTC
CASSLDRQETQYF
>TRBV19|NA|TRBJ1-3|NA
TGTGCCAGTAGTACCGTTTTAGGGCGACAGTCCATATATTTT
CASSTVLGRQSIYF
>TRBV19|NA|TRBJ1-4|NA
TGTGCCAGCGCCCTGATTGGGGCGGCTAATGAAAAACTGTTTTTT
CASALIGAANEKLFF
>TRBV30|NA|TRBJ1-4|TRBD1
TGTGCCTGGGGGGAGGGGGCCGGGGCTAATGAAAAACTGTTTTTT
CAWGEGAGANEKLFF
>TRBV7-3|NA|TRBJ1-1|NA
TGTGCCAGCAGCTTAACGATTGGGGGGGACACTGAAGCTTTCTTT
CASSLTIGGDTEAFF
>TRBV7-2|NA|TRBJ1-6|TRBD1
TGTGCCAGCAGCGACAGGGAGGGAGCCTATAATTCACCCCTCCACTTT
CASSDREGAYNSPLHF
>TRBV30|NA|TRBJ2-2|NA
TGTGCCTGGAGTTTCTTGAACACCGGGGAGCTGTTTTTT
CAWSFLNTGELFF
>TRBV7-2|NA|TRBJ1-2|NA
TGTGCCAGCAGCACCGGGATTACCGGGGGTGGCTACACCTTC
CASSTGITGGGYTF
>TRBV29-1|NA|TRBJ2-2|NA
TGCAGCGTTGGTTATGTCACCGGGGAGCTGTTTTTT
CSVGYVTGELFF
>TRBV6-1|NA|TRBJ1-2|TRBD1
TGTGCCAGCAGTGAAGCGGTAGGGACAGGGGGTTATGGCTACACCTTC
CASSEAVGTGGYGYTF
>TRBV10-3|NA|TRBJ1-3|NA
TGTGCCATCAGTGGGGGACCCAGCTCTGGAAACACCATATATTTT
CAISGGPSSGNTIYF
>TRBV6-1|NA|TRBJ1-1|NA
TGTGCCAGCAGTGATTCAGGGAACACTGAAGCTTTCTTT
CASSDSGNTEAFF
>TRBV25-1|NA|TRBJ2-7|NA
TGTGCCAGCAGTGAATATTACGGATCCTACGAGCAGTACTTC
CASSEYYGSYEQYF
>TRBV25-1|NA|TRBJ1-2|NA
TGTGCCAGCAGCCTAACAGGGTATGGCTACACCTTC
CASSLTGYGYTF
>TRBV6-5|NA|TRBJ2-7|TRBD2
TGTGCCAGCCGCGGGGGTTCCTACGAGCAGTACTTC
CASRGGSYEQYF
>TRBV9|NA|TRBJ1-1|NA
TGTGCCAGCAGCGTAGACGCAGGGATTAACACTGAAGCTTTCTTT
CASSVDAGINTEAFF
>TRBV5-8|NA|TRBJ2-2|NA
TGTGCCAGCAGCTTTCCTACAGATCGTTACACCGGGGAGCTGTTTTTT
CASSFPTDRYTGELFF
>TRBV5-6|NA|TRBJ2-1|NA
TGTGCCAGCAGCTTGCTCGGGGGAAGCTCCTACAATGAGCAGTTCTTC
CASSLLGGSSYNEQFF
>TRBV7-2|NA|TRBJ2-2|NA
TGTGCCAGCAGCCGAGGGGCTAGAGACACCGGGGAGCTGTTTTTT
CASSRGARDTGELFF
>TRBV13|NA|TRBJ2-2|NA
TGTGCCAGCAGTTTTAGGGTGTCCGGGGAGCTGTTTTTT
CASSFRVSGELFF